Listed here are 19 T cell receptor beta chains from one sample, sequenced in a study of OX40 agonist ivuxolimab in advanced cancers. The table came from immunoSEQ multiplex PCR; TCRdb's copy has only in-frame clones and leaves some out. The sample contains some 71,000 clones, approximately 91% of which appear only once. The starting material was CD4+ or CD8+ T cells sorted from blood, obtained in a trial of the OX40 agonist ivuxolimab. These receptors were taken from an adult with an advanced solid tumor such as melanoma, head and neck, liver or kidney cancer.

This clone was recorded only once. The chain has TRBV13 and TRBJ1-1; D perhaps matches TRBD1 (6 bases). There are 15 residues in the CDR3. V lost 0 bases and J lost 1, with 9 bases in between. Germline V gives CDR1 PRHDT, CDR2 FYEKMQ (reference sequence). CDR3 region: CASSLGTGRNTEAFF. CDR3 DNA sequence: TGTGCCAGCAGCTTAGGGACAGGACGGAACACTGAAGCTTTCTTT.

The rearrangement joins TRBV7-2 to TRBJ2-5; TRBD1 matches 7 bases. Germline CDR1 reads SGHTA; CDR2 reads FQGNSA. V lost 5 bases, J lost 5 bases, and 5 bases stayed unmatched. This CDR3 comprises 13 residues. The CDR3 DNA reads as TGTGCCAGCAGCCCAACAGGGGTGGAGACCCAGTACTTC. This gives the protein CASSPTGVETQYF.

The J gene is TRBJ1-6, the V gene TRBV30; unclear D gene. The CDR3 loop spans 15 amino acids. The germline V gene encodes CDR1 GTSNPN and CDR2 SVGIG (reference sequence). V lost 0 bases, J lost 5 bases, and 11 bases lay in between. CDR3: CAWSVRGSDNSPLHF. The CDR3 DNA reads TGTGCCTGGAGTGTACGGGGTTCCGATAATTCACCCCTCCACTTT.

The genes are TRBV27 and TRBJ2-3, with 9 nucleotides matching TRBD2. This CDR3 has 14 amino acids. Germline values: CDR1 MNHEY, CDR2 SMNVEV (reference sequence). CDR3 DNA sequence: TGTGCTTCTTCGGCGGGAGGGCCGACAGATACGCAGTATTTT. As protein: CASSAGGPTDTQYF.

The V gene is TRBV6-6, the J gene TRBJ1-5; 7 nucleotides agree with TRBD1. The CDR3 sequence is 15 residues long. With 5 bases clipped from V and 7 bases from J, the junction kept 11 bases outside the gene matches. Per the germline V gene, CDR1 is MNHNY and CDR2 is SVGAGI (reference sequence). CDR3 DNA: TGTGCCAGCAGTAGTATGACAGGGTTTAACCAGCCCCAGCATTTT. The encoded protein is CASSSMTGFNQPQHF.

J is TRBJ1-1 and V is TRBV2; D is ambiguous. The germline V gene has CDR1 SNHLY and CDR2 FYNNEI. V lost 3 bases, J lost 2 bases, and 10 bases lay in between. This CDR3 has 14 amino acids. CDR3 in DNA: TGTGCCAGCAGTGAGAGGAGACTTAACACTGAAGCTTTCTTT. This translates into CASSERRLNTEAFF.

CDR3: CASSTPLAGGYEQYF. The CDR3 nucleotides are TGTGCCAGCAGCACACCACTAGCGGGAGGTTACGAGCAGTACTTC. The V call is TRBV5-4, the J call TRBJ2-7; TRBD2 matches at 12 bases. Germline V gives CDR1 SGHNT, CDR2 YYREEE (reference sequence). Losses at the gene ends were 4 bases for V and 4 bases for J; bases not matched to a gene: 6. This CDR3 contains 15 residues.

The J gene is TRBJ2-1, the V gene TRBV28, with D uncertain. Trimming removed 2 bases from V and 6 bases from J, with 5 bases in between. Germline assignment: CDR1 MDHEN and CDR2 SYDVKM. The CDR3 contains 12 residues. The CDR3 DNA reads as TGTGCCAGCAGTTTAGAGGCCAATGAGCAGTTCTTC. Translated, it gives CASSLEANEQFF.

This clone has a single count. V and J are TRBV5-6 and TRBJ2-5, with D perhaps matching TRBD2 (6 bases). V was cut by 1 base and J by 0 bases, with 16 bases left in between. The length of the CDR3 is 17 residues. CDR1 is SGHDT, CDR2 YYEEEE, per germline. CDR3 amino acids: CASSLKRVGPYQETQYF. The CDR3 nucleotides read TGTGCCAGCAGCTTGAAGCGGGTCGGGCCGTACCAAGAGACCCAGTACTTC.

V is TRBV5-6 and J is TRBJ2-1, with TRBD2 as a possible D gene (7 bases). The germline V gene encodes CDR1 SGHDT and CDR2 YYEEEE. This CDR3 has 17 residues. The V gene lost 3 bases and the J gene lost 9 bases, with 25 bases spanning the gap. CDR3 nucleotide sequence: TGTGCCAGCAGCTCAACCCCTCTTGACTATAGGGGGGGTGAGCAGTTCTTC. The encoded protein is CASSSTPLDYRGGEQFF. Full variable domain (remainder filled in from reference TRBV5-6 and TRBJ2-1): DAGVTQSPTHLIKTRGQQVTLRCSPKSGHDTVSWYQQALGQGPQFIFQYYEEEERQRGNFPDRFSGHQFPNYSSELNVNALLLGDSALYLCASSSTPLDYRGGEQFFGPGTRLTVL.

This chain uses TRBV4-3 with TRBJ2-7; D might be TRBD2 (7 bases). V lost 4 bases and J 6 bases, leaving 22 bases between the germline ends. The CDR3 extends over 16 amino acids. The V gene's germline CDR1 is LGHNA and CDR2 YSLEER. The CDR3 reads CASSRVYGGRMGEQYF. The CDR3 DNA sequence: TGCGCCAGCAGCCGAGTCTACGGGGGGCGCATGGGCGAGCAGTACTTC.

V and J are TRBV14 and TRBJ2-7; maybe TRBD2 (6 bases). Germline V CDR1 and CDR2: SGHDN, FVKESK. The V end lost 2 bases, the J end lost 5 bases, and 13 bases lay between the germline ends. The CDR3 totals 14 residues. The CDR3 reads CASSQSSGVDEQYF. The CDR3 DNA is TGTGCCAGCAGCCAATCCTCGGGAGTGGACGAGCAGTACTTC.

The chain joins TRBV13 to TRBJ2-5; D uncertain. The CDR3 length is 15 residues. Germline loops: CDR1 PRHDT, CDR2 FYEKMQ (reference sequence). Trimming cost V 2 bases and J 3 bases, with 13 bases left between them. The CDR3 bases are TGTGCCAGCAGCTTACTTTCCGAGGTTGAAGAGACCCAGTACTTC. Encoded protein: CASSLLSEVEETQYF.

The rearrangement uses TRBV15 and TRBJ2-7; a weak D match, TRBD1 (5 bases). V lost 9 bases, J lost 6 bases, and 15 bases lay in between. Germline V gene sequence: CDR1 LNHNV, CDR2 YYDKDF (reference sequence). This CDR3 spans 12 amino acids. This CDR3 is CATSAGLGEQYF. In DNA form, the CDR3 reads TGTGCCACTTCGGCAGGGCTGGGCGAGCAGTACTTC.

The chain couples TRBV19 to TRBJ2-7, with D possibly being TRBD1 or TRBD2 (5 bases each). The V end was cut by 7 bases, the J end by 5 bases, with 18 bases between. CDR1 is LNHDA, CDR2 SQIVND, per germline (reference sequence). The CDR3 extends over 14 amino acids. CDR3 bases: TGTGCCAGTACCCCTAGGGACCGCTTGGACGAGCAGTACTTC. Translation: CASTPRDRLDEQYF. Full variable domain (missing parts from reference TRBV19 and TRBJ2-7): DGGITQSPKYLFRKEGQNVTLSCEQNLNHDAMYWYRQDPGQGLRLIYYSQIVNDFQKGDIAEGYSVSREKKESFPLTVTSAQKNPTAFYLCASTPRDRLDEQYFGPGTRLTVT.

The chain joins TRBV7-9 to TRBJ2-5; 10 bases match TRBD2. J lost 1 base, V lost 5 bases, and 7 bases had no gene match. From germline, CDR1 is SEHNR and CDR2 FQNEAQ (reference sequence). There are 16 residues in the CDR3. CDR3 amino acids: CASSPVASGGQETQYF. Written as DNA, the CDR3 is TGTGCCAGCAGCCCGGTGGCTAGCGGGGGCCAAGAGACCCAGTACTTC.

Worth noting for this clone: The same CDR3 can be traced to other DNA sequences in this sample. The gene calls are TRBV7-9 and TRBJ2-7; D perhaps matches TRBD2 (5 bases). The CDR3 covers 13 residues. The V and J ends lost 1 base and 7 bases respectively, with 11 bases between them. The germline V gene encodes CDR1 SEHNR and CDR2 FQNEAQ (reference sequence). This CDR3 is CASSLGGPGEQYF. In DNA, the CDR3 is TGTGCCAGCAGCTTAGGTGGGCCGGGGGAGCAGTACTTC.

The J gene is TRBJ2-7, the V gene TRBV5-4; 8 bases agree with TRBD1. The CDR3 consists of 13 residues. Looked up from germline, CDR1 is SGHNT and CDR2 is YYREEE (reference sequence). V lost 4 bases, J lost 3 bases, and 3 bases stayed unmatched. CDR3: CASSADRVYEQYF. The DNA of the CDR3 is TGTGCCAGCAGCGCGGACAGGGTCTACGAGCAGTACTTC.

DNA of the CDR3: TGCGCCAGCAGCCAAGGTCTTTCGGACACCCACTACGAGCAGTACTTC. As protein: CASSQGLSDTHYEQYF. The chain joins TRBV4-3 to TRBJ2-7; possible D gene TRBD1, 5 bases. CDR3 length equals 16 residues. With 1 base removed from V and 3 bases from J, the gap between germline ends came to 16 bases. Germline lookup yields CDR1 LGHNA and CDR2 YSLEER.